This entry lists 25 T cell receptor beta chains sequenced from one sample in a study of blood T cell repertoires in COVID-19. Libraries were prepared by immunoSEQ multiplex PCR; TCRdb keeps only in-frame clonotypes and omits some of them. This sample carries approximately 120,000 clones, 70% to 80% of them seen once, and the ten largest clones take roughly 25%. Sequencing was carried out using peripheral blood. These receptors originate from a human donor in a cohort sampled during active COVID-19.

The genes are TRBV2 and TRBJ1-2, with 7 bases aligning to TRBD1. V trimming: 6 bases; J trimming: 8 bases; junction bases outside the gene matches: 9. The CDR3 length is 13 residues. The V gene's germline CDR1 is SNHLY and CDR2 FYNNEI. The CDR3 DNA follows: TGTGCCAGCAGCGACACCGACAGGGTCGGCTACACCTTC. Its protein product is CASSDTDRVGYTF.

The chain carries TRBV5-4 and TRBJ1-2; TRBD1 might be the D (5 bases). The CDR3 spans 15 residues. The germline V gene encodes CDR1 SGHNT and CDR2 YYREEE (reference sequence). V lost 1 base and J lost 4, with 14 bases in between. The chain's CDR3 is CASSLKTAFSYGYTF. The CDR3 DNA reads as TGTGCCAGCAGCTTGAAGACAGCTTTCTCCTATGGCTACACCTTC.

This chain joins TRBV11-1 and TRBJ2-3; D remains unclear. Trimming removed 1 base from V and 3 bases from J, with 11 bases in between. Germline V gives CDR1 SGHAT, CDR2 FQDESV (reference sequence). The CDR3 runs 15 residues. Here the CDR3 DNA reads TGTGCCAGCAGCTTAGAAGTCAGGAATACAGATACGCAGTATTTT. This sequence encodes CASSLEVRNTDTQYF.

V and J are TRBV12-3 or TRBV12-4 and TRBJ2-6; tentatively, D is TRBD2 (5 bases). V was cut by 8 bases and J by 1 base, with 6 bases left in between. This CDR3 is 13 amino acids long. CDR3 nucleotides: TGTGCCAGCCGGAGGTCTGGGGCCAACGTCCTGACTTTC. This sequence encodes CASRRSGANVLTF.

CDR3 DNA sequence: TGTGCCAGCAGCACCGGACAGGGGGCAAGGGGGAAGCAGTACTTC. This translates into CASSTGQGARGKQYF. The chain carries TRBV7-9 and TRBJ2-7; 11 nucleotides match TRBD1. This CDR3 has 15 residues. Per germline, CDR1 SEHNR and CDR2 FQNEAQ (reference sequence). The V gene end was trimmed by 5 bases and the J gene end by 8 bases; junction bases not matched to a gene: 11.

Only a few counts were recorded for this clone. The rearrangement links TRBV28 to TRBJ2-7; TRBD1 matches 7 bases. CDR1 MDHEN and CDR2 SYDVKM come from the germline V gene. Trimming at V came to 4 bases and at J to 0 bases, leaving 12 bases not matched to a gene. The CDR3 has 17 residues. The DNA of the CDR3 is TGTGCCAGCAGTTCCCTTGGAGTGACAGGGAACTCCTACGAGCAGTACTTC. This gives the protein CASSSLGVTGNSYEQYF.

The CDR3 reads CASSQNTQQSNYGYTF. In DNA form, the CDR3 reads TGTGCCAGCAGCCAAAATACACAACAATCTAACTATGGCTACACCTTC. This chain uses TRBV4-2 with TRBJ1-2, with no clear D. The germline V and J ends were trimmed by 2 bases and 0 bases, with 13 bases remaining between them. The CDR3 loop spans 16 amino acids. From germline, CDR1 is LGHNA and CDR2 YNFKEQ.

The chain has TRBV3-1 (or the pseudogene TRBV3-2) and TRBJ1-2; 7 bases match TRBD1. Germline values: CDR1 LGHDT, CDR2 YNNKEL (reference sequence). V shed 3 bases and J 7 bases; nucleotides not matched to a gene: 8. This CDR3 comprises 14 residues. The CDR3 bases are TGTGCCAGCAGCCAGCCCGGGACAGCCAGTGGCTACACCTTC. This codes for CASSQPGTASGYTF.

The chain couples TRBV12-3 or TRBV12-4 to TRBJ1-1, with D maybe TRBD1 (5 bases). The CDR3 is 12 residues long. V was shortened by 3 bases and J by 10 bases, with 12 bases between the two germline ends. The CDR3 is CASSFGGEGAFF. The CDR3 nucleotides read TGTGCCAGCAGTTTTGGAGGGGAGGGAGCTTTCTTT.

V and J are TRBV7-2 and TRBJ2-7; 8 nucleotides align to TRBD2. J gave up 6 bases and V 1 base, and 11 bases lay outside the gene matches. Germline CDR1 SGHTA, CDR2 FQGNSA. The CDR3 runs to 16 residues. CDR3 sequence reads: CASSLVGGGPAGEQYF. The CDR3 DNA sequence: TGTGCCAGCAGCTTAGTCGGGGGGGGCCCCGCGGGCGAGCAGTACTTC. Complete variable domain (other parts from reference TRBV7-2 and TRBJ2-7): GAGVSQSPSNKVTEKGKDVELRCDPISGHTALYWYRQSLGQGLEFLIYFQGNSAPDKSGLPSDRFSAERTGGSVSTLTIQRTQQEDSAVYLCASSLVGGGPAGEQYFGPGTRLTVT.

The table lists this clone with a count of one. The rearrangement joins TRBV6-5 to TRBJ2-5; TRBD2 aligns across 8 bases. The CDR3 length is 15 residues. Germline V lookup: CDR1 MNHEY, CDR2 SVGAGI. V was pared by 6 bases and J by 5 bases, with 11 bases of the junction left unmatched. Here the CDR3 DNA reads TGTGCCAGCAGGGCTTCGGGGGGGCGAGGGGAGACCCAGTACTTC. As protein: CASRASGGRGETQYF.

This chain links TRBV24-1 with TRBJ2-3; D is undetermined. This CDR3 region has 12 residues. Trimming cost V 4 bases and J 5 bases, with 6 bases left between them. CDR1 is KGHDR and CDR2 is SFDVKD in the germline V gene. CDR3 sequence (DNA): TGTGCCACCAGTGACGAGGTAGATACGCAGTATTTT. Translating it yields CATSDEVDTQYF.

V and J are TRBV12-5 and TRBJ2-1; D possibly corresponds to TRBD2 (7 bases). V gave up 8 bases and J gave up 8 bases, with 16 bases separating them. The CDR3 extends over 13 amino acids. Per the germline V gene, CDR1 is LGHNT and CDR2 is FRNRAP. CDR3 region: CASSLGGLDEQFF. CDR3 DNA: TGTGCTAGTTCCCTGGGGGGGCTTGATGAGCAGTTCTTC.

This rearrangement joins TRBV28 to TRBJ1-4; 8 nucleotides agree with TRBD1. Germline trimming cut 0 bases from V and 4 bases from J; bases unmatched to any gene: 7. Germline lookup yields CDR1 MDHEN and CDR2 SYDVKM. The CDR3 runs 17 residues. CDR3 coding DNA: TGTGCCAGCAGTTTATGGATGGGGACAGGCATTAATGAAAAACTGTTTTTT. Its translation is CASSLWMGTGINEKLFF.

The chain uses TRBV5-1 and TRBJ2-3, with D possibly matching TRBD2 (7 bases). This CDR3 region has 15 residues. Trimming took off 4 bases at V and 8 bases at J, with 20 bases between the two ends. Germline lookup yields CDR1 SGHRS and CDR2 YFSETQ. The CDR3 coding sequence is TGCGCCAGCAGCAGTTCAGCGGGGAGGGGGGCTACGCAGTATTTT. This sequence encodes CASSSSAGRGATQYF.

The V and J genes are TRBV6-2 or TRBV6-3 and TRBJ1-5; 7 bases match TRBD1. With 3 bases clipped from V and 5 bases from J, the junction kept 10 bases outside the gene matches. The CDR3 has 16 residues. Per germline, CDR1 MNHEY and CDR2 SVGEGT. The CDR3 loop reads CASSYGHVRGYQPQHF. The CDR3 bases are TGTGCCAGCAGTTATGGCCACGTCAGGGGGTATCAGCCCCAGCATTTT.

This clone appeared a single time. This sequence joins TRBV5-1 and TRBJ2-3; D is unresolved. Trimming stripped 1 base from V and 0 bases from J, with 6 bases between. CDR1 and CDR2 from the germline V gene are SGHRS and YFSETQ. CDR3 length: 14 residues. CDR3 coding DNA: TGCGCCAGCAGCTTGCACAGTAGCACAGATACGCAGTATTTT. Amino acids: CASSLHSSTDTQYF.

V and J are TRBV5-4 and TRBJ2-7; 14 nucleotides line up with TRBD2. The CDR3 totals 18 residues. V dropped 0 bases and J dropped 5; count of bases not matched to a gene: 10. In germline, CDR1 is SGHNT, CDR2 YYREEE (reference sequence). CDR3 DNA: TGTGCCAGCAGCTTGGCCTCAGAGACTAGCGGGAGGGTCGACGAGCAGTACTTC. Translated, it gives CASSLASETSGRVDEQYF.

The V and J genes are TRBV19 and TRBJ2-2; the match to TRBD1 covers 7 bases. The CDR3 runs 14 residues. Losses at the gene ends were 6 bases for V and 4 bases for J; bases not matched to a gene: 5. The V gene's germline CDR1 is LNHDA and CDR2 SQIVND (reference sequence). In DNA form, the CDR3 reads TGTGCCAGTAGATCATCAGGGGGCACCGGGGAGCTGTTTTTT. This sequence encodes CASRSSGGTGELFF.

The chain uses TRBV7-2 and TRBJ2-5; perhaps TRBD2 as D (6 bases). The V end was cut by 5 bases, the J end by 4 bases, with 17 bases between. Per the germline V gene, CDR1 is SGHTA and CDR2 is FQGNSA. There are 15 residues in the CDR3. CDR3 in amino acids: CASSPRAAGRETQYF. CDR3 nucleotides: TGTGCCAGCAGCCCTCGGGCCGCGGGGCGAGAGACCCAGTACTTC.

The sample holds one count of this clone. The chain employs TRBV7-6 and TRBJ1-6; D gene ambiguous. Germline V gene lookup returns CDR1 SGHVS and CDR2 FNYEAQ. The length of the CDR3 is 15 residues. V lost 5 bases and J 8 bases, leaving 16 bases between the germline ends. CDR3 loop: CASSPNSGWDSPLHF. CDR3 nucleotides: TGTGCCAGCAGCCCCAATTCAGGTTGGGATTCACCCCTCCACTTT. The full variable domain, rest sourced from reference TRBV7-6 and TRBJ1-6, is GAGVSQSPRYKVTKRGQDVALRCDPISGHVSLYWYRQALGQGPEFLTYFNYEAQQDKSGLPNDRFSAERPEGSISTLTIQRTEQRDSAMYRCASSPNSGWDSPLHFGNGTRLTVT.

V and J are TRBV7-2 and TRBJ2-1; tentative D call: TRBD2 (5 bases). The CDR3 length is 14 residues. The germline gives CDR1 SGHTA, CDR2 FQGNSA. Trimming cost V 4 bases and J 6 bases, with 13 bases left between them. The CDR3 is CASSWRSSTNEQFF. The CDR3 DNA sequence: TGTGCCAGCAGCTGGAGGTCTAGCACCAATGAGCAGTTCTTC.

The V and J genes are TRBV6-6 and TRBJ2-1; possible D gene TRBD1, 6 bases. Trimming cost V 6 bases and J 7 bases, with 10 bases left between them. CDR3 length: 12 residues. In germline, CDR1 is MNHNY, CDR2 SVGAGI (reference sequence). The CDR3 spells CASSLTGNEQFF. The DNA for the CDR3 is TGTGCCAGCAGCTTAACAGGGAATGAGCAGTTCTTC.

The chain has TRBV6-5 and TRBJ2-1; 12 nucleotides align to TRBD2. Trimming cost V 6 bases and J 4 bases; bases outside gene matches: 4. This CDR3 contains 15 residues. Germline V gene sequence: CDR1 MNHEY, CDR2 SVGAGI. CDR3 coding DNA: TGTGCCAGCAGCATGACTAGCGGGGGTTACAATGAGCAGTTCTTC. It codes for CASSMTSGGYNEQFF.

V and J are TRBV6-5 and TRBJ2-1, with 9 bases that match TRBD2. In germline, CDR1 is MNHEY, CDR2 SVGAGI. CDR3 length: 15 amino acids. V dropped 2 bases and J dropped 14; count of bases not matched to a gene: 13. The CDR3 sequence: CASSYSSGRAAKKFF. In DNA form, the CDR3 reads TGTGCCAGCAGTTACAGTAGCGGGAGAGCGGCTAAGAAGTTCTTC.